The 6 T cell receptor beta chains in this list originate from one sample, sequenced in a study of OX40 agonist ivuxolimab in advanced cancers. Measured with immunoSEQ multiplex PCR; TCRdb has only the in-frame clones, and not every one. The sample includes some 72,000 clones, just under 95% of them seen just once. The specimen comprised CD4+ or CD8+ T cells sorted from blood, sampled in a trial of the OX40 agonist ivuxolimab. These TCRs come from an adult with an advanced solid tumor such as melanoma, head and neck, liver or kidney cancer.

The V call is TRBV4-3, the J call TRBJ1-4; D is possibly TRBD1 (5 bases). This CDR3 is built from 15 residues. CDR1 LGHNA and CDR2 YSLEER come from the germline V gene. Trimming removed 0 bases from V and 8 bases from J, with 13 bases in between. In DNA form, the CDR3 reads TGCGCCAGCAGCCAAGAAACAGGTCTAGGGGAAAAACTGTTTTTT. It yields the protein CASSQETGLGEKLFF.

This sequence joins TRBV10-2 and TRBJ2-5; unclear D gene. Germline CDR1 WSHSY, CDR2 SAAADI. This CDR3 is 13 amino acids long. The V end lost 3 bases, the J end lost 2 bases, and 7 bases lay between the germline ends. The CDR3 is CASSDPVQETQYF. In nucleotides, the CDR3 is TGCGCCAGCAGTGACCCGGTGCAAGAGACCCAGTACTTC.

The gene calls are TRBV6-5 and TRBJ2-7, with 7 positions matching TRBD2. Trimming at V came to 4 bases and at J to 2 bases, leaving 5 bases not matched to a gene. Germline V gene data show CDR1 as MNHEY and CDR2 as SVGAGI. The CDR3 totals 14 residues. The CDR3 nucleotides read TGTGCCAGCAGTTCAGGACGGGGGGCCTACGAGCAGTACTTC. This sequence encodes CASSSGRGAYEQYF.

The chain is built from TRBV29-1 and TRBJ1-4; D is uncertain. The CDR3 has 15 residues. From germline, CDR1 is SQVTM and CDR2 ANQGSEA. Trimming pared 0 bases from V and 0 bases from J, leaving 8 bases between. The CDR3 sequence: CSVEEAGSTNEKLFF. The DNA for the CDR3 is TGCAGCGTTGAAGAGGCGGGATCAACTAATGAAAAACTGTTTTTT.

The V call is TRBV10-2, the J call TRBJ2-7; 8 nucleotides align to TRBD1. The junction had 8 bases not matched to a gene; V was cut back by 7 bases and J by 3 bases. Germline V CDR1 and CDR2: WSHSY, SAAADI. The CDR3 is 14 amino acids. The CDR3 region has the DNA TGCGCCAGCACTGACAGGGGACCCTACTACGAGCAGTACTTC. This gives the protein CASTDRGPYYEQYF.

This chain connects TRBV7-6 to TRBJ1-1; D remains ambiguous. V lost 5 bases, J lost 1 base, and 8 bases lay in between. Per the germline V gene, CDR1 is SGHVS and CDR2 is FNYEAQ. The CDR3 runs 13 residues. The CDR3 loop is CASSLPGNTEAFF. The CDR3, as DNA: TGTGCCAGCAGCCTTCCAGGGAACACTGAAGCTTTCTTT.